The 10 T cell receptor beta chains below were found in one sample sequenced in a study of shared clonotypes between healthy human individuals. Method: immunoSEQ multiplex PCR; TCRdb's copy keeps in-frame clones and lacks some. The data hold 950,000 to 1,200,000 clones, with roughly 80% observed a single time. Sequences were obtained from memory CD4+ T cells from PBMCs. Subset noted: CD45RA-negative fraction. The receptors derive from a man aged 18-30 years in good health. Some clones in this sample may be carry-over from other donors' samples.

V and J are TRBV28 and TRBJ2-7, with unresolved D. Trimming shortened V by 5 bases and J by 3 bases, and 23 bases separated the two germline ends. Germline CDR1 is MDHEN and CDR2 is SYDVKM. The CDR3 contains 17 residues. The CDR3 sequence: CASSTTQVLLGIYEQYF. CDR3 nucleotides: TGTGCCAGCAGTACCACCCAGGTACTTCTAGGGATCTACGAGCAGTACTTC. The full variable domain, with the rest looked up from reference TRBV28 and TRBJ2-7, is DVKVTQSSRYLVKRTGEKVFLECVQDMDHENMFWYRQDPGLGLRLIYFSYDVKMKEKGDIPEGYSVSREKKERFSLILESASTNQTSMYLCASSTTQVLLGIYEQYFGPGTRLTVT.

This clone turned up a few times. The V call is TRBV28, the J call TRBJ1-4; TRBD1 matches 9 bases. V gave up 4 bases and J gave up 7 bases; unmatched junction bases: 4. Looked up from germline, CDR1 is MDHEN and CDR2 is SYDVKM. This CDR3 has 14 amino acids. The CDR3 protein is CASSYRQGGEKLFF. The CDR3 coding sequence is TGTGCCAGCAGTTATAGACAGGGGGGTGAAAAACTGTTTTTT.

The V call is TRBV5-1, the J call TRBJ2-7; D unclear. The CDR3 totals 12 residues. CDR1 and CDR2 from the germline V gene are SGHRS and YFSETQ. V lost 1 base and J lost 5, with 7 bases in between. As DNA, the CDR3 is TGCGCCAGCAGCTTGATAGACAACGAGCAGTACTTC. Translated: CASSLIDNEQYF.

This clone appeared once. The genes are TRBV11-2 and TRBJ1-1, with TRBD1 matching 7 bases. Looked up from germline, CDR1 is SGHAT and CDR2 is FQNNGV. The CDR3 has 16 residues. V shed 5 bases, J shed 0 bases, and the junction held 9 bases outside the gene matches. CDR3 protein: CASSRDSPTMNTEAFF. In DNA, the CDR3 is TGTGCCAGCAGCAGGGACAGCCCCACTATGAACACTGAAGCTTTCTTT.

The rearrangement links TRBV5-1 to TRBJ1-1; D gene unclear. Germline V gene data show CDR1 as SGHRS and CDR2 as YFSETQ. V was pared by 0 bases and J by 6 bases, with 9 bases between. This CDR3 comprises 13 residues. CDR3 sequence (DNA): TGCGCCAGCAGCTTGGGATACAATGCTGAAGCTTTCTTT. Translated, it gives CASSLGYNAEAFF.

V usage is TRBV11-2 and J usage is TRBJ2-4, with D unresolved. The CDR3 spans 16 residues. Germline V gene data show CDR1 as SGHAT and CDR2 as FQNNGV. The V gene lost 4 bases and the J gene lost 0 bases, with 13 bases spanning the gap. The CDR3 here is CASSSTLQLAKNIQYF. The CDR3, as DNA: TGTGCCAGCAGCTCGACCTTGCAGCTAGCCAAAAACATTCAGTACTTC.

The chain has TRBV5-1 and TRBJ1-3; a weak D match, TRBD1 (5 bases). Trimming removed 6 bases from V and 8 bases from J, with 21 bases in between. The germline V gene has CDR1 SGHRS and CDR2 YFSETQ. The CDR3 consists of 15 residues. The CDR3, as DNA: TGCGCCAGCACACCGACTGGACACCCGGTGGACACCATATATTTT. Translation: CASTPTGHPVDTIYF.

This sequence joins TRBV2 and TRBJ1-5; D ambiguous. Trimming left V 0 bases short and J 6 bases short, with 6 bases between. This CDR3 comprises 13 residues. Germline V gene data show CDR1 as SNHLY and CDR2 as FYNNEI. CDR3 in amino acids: CASSEALRQPQHF. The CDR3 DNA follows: TGTGCCAGCAGTGAAGCGCTTCGTCAGCCCCAGCATTTT.

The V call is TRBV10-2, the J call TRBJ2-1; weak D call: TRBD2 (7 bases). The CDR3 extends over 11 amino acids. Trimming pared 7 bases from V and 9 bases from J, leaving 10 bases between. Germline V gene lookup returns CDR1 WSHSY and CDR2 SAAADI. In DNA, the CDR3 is TGCGCCAGCACGGGGGGCAGTGAGCAGTTCTTC. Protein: CASTGGSEQFF.

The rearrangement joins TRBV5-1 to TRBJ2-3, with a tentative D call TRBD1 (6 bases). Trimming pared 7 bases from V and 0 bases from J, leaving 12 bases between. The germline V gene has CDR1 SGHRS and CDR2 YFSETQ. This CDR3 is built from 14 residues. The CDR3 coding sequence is TGCGCCAGCCGGGACAAGCTGAGCACAGATACGCAGTATTTT. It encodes CASRDKLSTDTQYF.